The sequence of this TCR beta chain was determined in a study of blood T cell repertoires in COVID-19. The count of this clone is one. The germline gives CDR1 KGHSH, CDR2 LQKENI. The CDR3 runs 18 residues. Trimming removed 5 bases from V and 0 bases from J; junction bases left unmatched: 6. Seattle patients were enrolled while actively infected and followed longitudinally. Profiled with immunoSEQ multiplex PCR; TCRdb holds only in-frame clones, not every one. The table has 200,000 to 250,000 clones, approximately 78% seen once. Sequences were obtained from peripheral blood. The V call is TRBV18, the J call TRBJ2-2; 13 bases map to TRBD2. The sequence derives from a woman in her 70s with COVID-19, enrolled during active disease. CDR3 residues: CASSSLGLAGTNTGELFF. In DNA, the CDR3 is TGTGCCAGCTCATCATTGGGACTAGCGGGAACGAACACCGGGGAGCTGTTTTTT.